These 26 T cell receptor beta chains came from one sample sequenced in a study of cytomegalovirus exposure and HLA in healthy donors. Primers included in the PCR were 60 Vbeta and 13 Jbeta primers. Sequenced by immunoSEQ multiplex PCR; TCRdb stores in-frame clones only, minus some. The repertoire includes around 210,000 clones, roughly 81% of them detected once, and about 0.25% sits in the top ten. Sequencing was done on a sample of PBMCs. The receptors shown here come from a girl aged 2 to 10 in good health and CMV-seronegative.

The rearrangement uses TRBV5-8 and TRBJ2-5; TRBD2 matches at 7 bases. In germline, CDR1 is SGHTS, CDR2 YDEGEE. This CDR3 contains 14 residues. V lost 1 base, J lost 5 bases, and 5 bases stayed unmatched. This chain's CDR3 is CASSLMFGGETQYF. The CDR3 DNA follows: TGTGCCAGCAGCTTGATGTTCGGGGGGGAGACCCAGTACTTC.

V usage is TRBV19 and J usage is TRBJ2-7; TRBD2 aligns across 9 bases. The CDR3 consists of 14 residues. Germline V CDR1 and CDR2: LNHDA, SQIVND (reference sequence). The trim removed 5 bases at V and 3 bases at J, leaving 5 bases unmatched. CDR3 nucleotide sequence: TGTGCCAGTAGTCCCGGGACTAGCAGCTACGAGCAGTACTTC. Protein sequence: CASSPGTSSYEQYF. The whole variable domain, filled in from reference TRBV19 and TRBJ2-7, reads DGGITQSPKYLFRKEGQNVTLSCEQNLNHDAMYWYRQDPGQGLRLIYYSQIVNDFQKGDIAEGYSVSREKKESFPLTVTSAQKNPTAFYLCASSPGTSSYEQYFGPGTRLTVT.

The V call is TRBV30, the J call TRBJ2-1, with a tentative D call TRBD1 (6 bases). Germline CDR1 is GTSNPN and CDR2 is SVGIG (reference sequence). The CDR3 contains 13 residues. V dropped 3 bases and J dropped 2 bases, with 8 bases sitting between them. CDR3 protein: CAWRQGTYNEQFF. Here the CDR3 DNA reads TGTGCCTGGAGACAGGGTACCTACAATGAGCAGTTCTTC.

The chain has TRBV10-2 and TRBJ1-2; D perhaps matches TRBD1 (6 bases). V lost 1 base to trimming and J lost 6 bases, with 15 bases between them. This CDR3 has 15 amino acids. Per the germline V gene, CDR1 is WSHSY and CDR2 is SAAADI. CDR3 amino acids: CASSEFTDSVDGYTF. CDR3 sequence (DNA): TGCGCCAGCAGTGAGTTTACGGACAGCGTGGATGGCTACACCTTC.

The CDR3 DNA sequence: TGTGCCAGCAGCCCCGGACAGGGGAGGGAAGCTTTCTTT. Translated, it gives CASSPGQGREAFF. V and J are TRBV7-7 and TRBJ1-1, with 9 bases lining up with TRBD1. The CDR3 spans 13 residues. Germline CDR1 SSHAT, CDR2 FNYEAQ (reference sequence). Trimming at V came to 5 bases and at J to 8 bases, leaving 6 bases not matched to a gene.

The chain carries TRBV15 and TRBJ2-1; a weak D match, TRBD2 (6 bases). The CDR3 length is 17 residues. V gave up 6 bases and J gave up 0 bases, with 18 bases separating them. Germline CDR1 is LNHNV and CDR2 is YYDKDF (reference sequence). DNA for the CDR3: TGTGCCACCAGACCGGGACTCCCGTTAAGCTCCTACAATGAGCAGTTCTTC. This codes for CATRPGLPLSSYNEQFF.

This chain connects TRBV2 to TRBJ2-7; a possible D gene is TRBD2 (7 bases). Germline loops: CDR1 SNHLY, CDR2 FYNNEI. The germline V and J ends were trimmed by 8 bases and 7 bases, with 33 bases remaining between them. This CDR3 comprises 18 residues. CDR3 DNA sequence: TGTGCCAGCCCCCTCGGACGTCCGGACAGCCGGGGGGCGGGGGAGCAGTACTTC. It is translated as CASPLGRPDSRGAGEQYF.

The rearrangement links TRBV9 to TRBJ2-1; 16 nucleotides align to TRBD2. Germline loops: CDR1 SGDLS, CDR2 YYNGEE. With 1 base clipped from V and 5 bases from J, the junction kept 9 bases outside the gene matches. The CDR3 covers 19 residues. CDR3 region: CASSVKPGLAGGRNNEQFF. The DNA for the CDR3 is TGTGCCAGCAGCGTAAAGCCGGGACTAGCGGGGGGGCGGAACAATGAGCAGTTCTTC.

This clone was found once. Other DNA sequences in this specimen translate into the identical CDR3. This chain joins TRBV5-6 and TRBJ1-5, with a weak D call TRBD1 (5 bases). This CDR3 has 14 residues. V was clipped by 0 bases and J by 2 bases, with 6 bases between them. Germline CDR1 reads SGHDT; CDR2 reads YYEEEE. This chain's CDR3 is CASSLGGGNQPQHF. The CDR3 DNA reads as TGTGCCAGCAGCTTGGGGGGGGGCAATCAGCCCCAGCATTTT.

V gene TRBV6-1 combines with J gene TRBJ2-3; no clear D. V was clipped by 6 bases and J by 2 bases, with 12 bases between them. Germline V gene data show CDR1 as MNHNS and CDR2 as SASEGT. CDR3 length equals 14 residues. CDR3 region: CASRLTYSTDTQYF. The DNA for the CDR3 is TGTGCCAGCAGGTTGACTTATTCCACAGATACGCAGTATTTT.

The rearrangement links TRBV6-5 to TRBJ2-2, with 12 bases fitting TRBD2. Trimming took 7 bases from V and 6 from J; bases not matched to a gene: 3. This CDR3 has 14 amino acids. The V gene's germline CDR1 is MNHEY and CDR2 SVGAGI. The CDR3 region has the DNA TGTGCCAGCACAGGACTAGCGGGGCCCGGGGAGCTGTTTTTT. Its protein is CASTGLAGPGELFF.

V and J are TRBV6-5 and TRBJ1-2; no reliable D call. Trimming left V 0 bases short and J 3 bases short, with 8 bases between. The CDR3 is made up of 14 amino acids. Germline loops: CDR1 MNHEY, CDR2 SVGAGI. The CDR3, as DNA: TGTGCCAGCAGTTACTCGCCAGTGGACTATGGCTACACCTTC. This translates into CASSYSPVDYGYTF.

The gene calls are TRBV6-1 and TRBJ1-5; D unclear. CDR3 size: 14 residues. CDR1 MNHNS and CDR2 SASEGT come from the germline V gene. Trimming left V 3 bases short and J 2 bases short, with 8 bases between. CDR3 DNA sequence: TGTGCCAGCAGTGACTCGGCGGGCAATCAGCCCCAGCATTTT. Translation gives CASSDSAGNQPQHF.

The rearrangement joins TRBV30 to TRBJ1-5; no firm D call. From germline, CDR1 is GTSNPN and CDR2 SVGIG (reference sequence). The CDR3 spans 13 residues. V dropped 4 bases and J dropped 5 bases, with 12 bases sitting between them. CDR3 DNA: TGTGCCTGGAACGGGAGGTACGATCAGCCCCAGCATTTT. Translating it yields CAWNGRYDQPQHF.

The chain has TRBV29-1 and TRBJ2-1; 13 nucleotides line up with TRBD2. J gave up 8 bases and V 6 bases, and 7 bases lay outside the gene matches. Germline V lookup: CDR1 SQVTM, CDR2 ANQGSEA. The CDR3 totals 14 residues. CDR3 residues: CSVQRLAGGYEQFF. The DNA of the CDR3 is TGCAGCGTACAAAGACTAGCGGGAGGTTATGAGCAGTTCTTC.

This clone was counted a single time. The chain recombines TRBV5-4 with TRBJ2-1, with 11 bases identical to TRBD1. J lost 14 bases, V lost 1 base, and 11 bases had no gene match. CDR3 length: 15 amino acids. Germline assignment: CDR1 SGHNT and CDR2 YYREEE (reference sequence). This CDR3 reads CASSLQGQGAPVEFF. In nucleotides, the CDR3 is TGTGCCAGCAGCTTGCAAGGACAGGGGGCGCCGGTTGAGTTCTTC.

The CDR3 reads CAISESGGRETQYF. The CDR3 DNA follows: TGTGCCATCAGTGAGTCCGGGGGGCGAGAGACCCAGTACTTC. This chain uses TRBV10-3 with TRBJ2-5, with D perhaps TRBD2 (7 bases). Per the germline V gene, CDR1 is ENHRY and CDR2 is SYGVKD. The CDR3 contains 14 residues. Trimming pared 0 bases from V and 4 bases from J, leaving 9 bases between.

The J gene is TRBJ1-5, the V gene TRBV6-1, with D unresolved. The CDR3 sequence is 16 residues long. CDR1 and CDR2 (germline): MNHNS, SASEGT. V was clipped by 4 bases and J by 4 bases, with 17 bases between them. This CDR3 is CASSGGEEGTNQPQHF. The CDR3 nucleotides read TGTGCCAGCAGTGGGGGAGAGGAGGGAACAAATCAGCCCCAGCATTTT.

This chain joins TRBV7-4 and TRBJ2-1; 7 bases fit TRBD2. The V gene end was trimmed by 7 bases and the J gene end by 9 bases; junction bases not matched to a gene: 12. This CDR3 contains 14 residues. Per germline, CDR1 SGHVT and CDR2 SQSDAQ. The CDR3 region is CASNRWRERGEQFF. The CDR3 DNA reads TGTGCCAGCAATCGGTGGCGGGAGAGGGGTGAGCAGTTCTTC. The whole variable domain, remainder taken from reference TRBV7-4 and TRBJ2-1, is GAGVSQSPRYKVAKRGRDVALRCDSISGHVTLYWYRQTLGQGSEVLTYSQSDAQRDKSGRPSGRFSAERPERSVSTLKIQRTEQGDSAVYLCASNRWRERGEQFFGPGTRLTVL.

The chain links TRBV7-9 to TRBJ2-5; 7 bases match TRBD2. Germline assignment: CDR1 SEHNR and CDR2 FQNEAQ (reference sequence). V lost 4 bases and J lost 0; bases outside the gene matches: 2. This CDR3 region has 14 residues. The CDR3 sequence is CASSSGTNQETQYF. CDR3 nucleotides: TGTGCCAGCAGCTCCGGGACTAACCAAGAGACCCAGTACTTC.

This rearrangement joins TRBV5-1 to TRBJ1-2; the D is unclear. The germline V gene has CDR1 SGHRS and CDR2 YFSETQ. The CDR3 contains 15 residues. V was shortened by 4 bases and J by 4 bases, with 17 bases between the two germline ends. As DNA, the CDR3 is TGCGCCAGCAGCCCGTTGGTGGAGGAAGGCTATGGCTACACCTTC. Translating gives CASSPLVEEGYGYTF.

The chain has TRBV7-9 and TRBJ1-5; 9 positions agree with TRBD1. Germline loops: CDR1 SEHNR, CDR2 FQNEAQ (reference sequence). V lost 3 bases, J lost 6 bases, and 0 bases stayed unmatched. The CDR3 has 13 amino acids. The CDR3: CASSLDRGQPQHF. CDR3 nucleotide sequence: TGTGCCAGCAGCTTGGACAGGGGTCAGCCCCAGCATTTT.

This clone was counted between two and nine times. The J gene is TRBJ2-1, the V gene TRBV11-3; maybe TRBD2 (5 bases). Trimming stripped 5 bases from V and 5 bases from J, with 10 bases between. The CDR3 has 13 residues. Germline V gives CDR1 SGHNT, CDR2 YENEEA. CDR3 DNA sequence: TGTGCCAGCAGCCAGACTACCCACAATGAGCAGTTCTTC. Translating gives CASSQTTHNEQFF.

The V gene is TRBV11-2, the J gene TRBJ1-2; no definite D call. The V and J ends lost 8 bases and 5 bases respectively, with 18 bases between them. This CDR3 has 14 residues. Germline V CDR1 and CDR2: SGHAT, FQNNGV. The CDR3 DNA reads TGTGCCAGCCGACAATGGACGGGAGGGTATGGCTACACCTTC. The encoded protein is CASRQWTGGYGYTF. The entire variable domain, with the rest obtained from reference TRBV11-2 and TRBJ1-2, is as follows: EAGVAQSPRYKIIEKRQSVAFWCNPISGHATLYWYQQILGQGPKLLIQFQNNGVVDDSQLPKDRFSAERLKGVDSTLKIQPAKLEDSAVYLCASRQWTGGYGYTFGSGTRLTVV.

This chain joins TRBV7-3 and TRBJ1-1; the D gene is possibly TRBD1 (5 bases). Germline V gene data show CDR1 as SGHTA and CDR2 as FQGTGA. The CDR3 is 14 amino acids. V lost 1 base and J 4 bases, leaving 10 bases between the germline ends. The CDR3 reads CASSLKGSSTEAFF. The DNA for the CDR3 is TGTGCCAGCAGCTTAAAGGGGTCGAGCACTGAAGCTTTCTTT. Filled out from reference TRBV7-3 and TRBJ1-1, the complete variable domain reads GAGVSQTPSNKVTEKGKYVELRCDPISGHTALYWYRQSLGQGPEFLIYFQGTGAADDSGLPNDRFFAVRPEGSVSTLKIQRTERGDSAVYLCASSLKGSSTEAFFGQGTRLTVV.

This chain connects TRBV27 to TRBJ1-2; maybe TRBD1 (5 bases). CDR3 length: 15 amino acids. V lost 9 bases to trimming and J lost 4 bases, with 21 bases between them. Germline CDR1 reads MNHEY; CDR2 reads SMNVEV (reference sequence). The CDR3 spells CARNYSTGVIYGYTF. The CDR3, as DNA: TGTGCCAGAAATTACTCAACGGGGGTAATCTATGGCTACACCTTC.